The 10 T cell receptor beta chains listed next were all sequenced from one sample in a study of T cell repertoires in ileal Crohn's disease. Sequencing used immunoSEQ multiplex PCR; TCRdb keeps in-frame clones, though not all of them. The table lists roughly 17,000 clones, 80% to 95% of them singletons. Time point specified: inflamed ileum from the surgical specimen. The source material was ileal tissue. The receptors come from an adult with Crohn's disease.

The chain is built from TRBV28 and TRBJ1-6; D uncertain. CDR1 is MDHEN, CDR2 SYDVKM, per germline. The V gene lost 4 bases and the J gene lost 8 bases, with 15 bases spanning the gap. The CDR3 totals 15 residues. CDR3 region: CASSSLEGLDSPLHF. CDR3 DNA sequence: TGTGCCAGCAGTTCCCTTGAGGGTCTCGATTCACCCCTCCACTTT.

This sequence joins TRBV2 and TRBJ1-6, with D possibly TRBD1 on 6 matching bases. Germline CDR1 and CDR2: SNHLY and FYNNEI. There are 12 residues in the CDR3. V was trimmed by 7 bases and J by 8 bases, leaving 9 bases between them. In nucleotides, the CDR3 is TGTGCCAGCAAGGGGGGAGATTCACCCCTCCACTTT. Translated, it gives CASKGGDSPLHF.

The rearrangement joins TRBV6-1 to TRBJ1-5; 7 bases are a match to TRBD1. Losses at the gene ends were 5 bases for V and 7 bases for J; bases not matched to a gene: 11. The CDR3 is 15 amino acids. Germline CDR1 is MNHNS and CDR2 is SASEGT. The CDR3 bases are TGTGCCAGCAGTCAACAGGGGACGGGGGGGCAGCCCCAGCATTTT. Translated, it gives CASSQQGTGGQPQHF.

This chain links TRBV15 with TRBJ1-5; TRBD1 matches at 8 bases. Germline V gene data show CDR1 as LNHNV and CDR2 as YYDKDF (reference sequence). The CDR3 has 12 amino acids. The V segment lost 5 bases and the J segment 12 bases; nucleotides outside the gene matches: 6. CDR3 bases: TGTGCCACCAGCGGCCGGACAGGGAACCAGCATTTT. It encodes CATSGRTGNQHF.

The chain has TRBV27 and TRBJ2-3; D is uncertain. The ends were cut back, 8 bases at V and 11 bases at J, with 17 bases in the middle. Germline V gene sequence: CDR1 MNHEY, CDR2 SMNVEV (reference sequence). The CDR3 has 12 residues. The CDR3 protein is CASRTGPLRQYF. The CDR3 coding sequence is TGTGCCAGCCGAACCGGACCGCTTCGGCAGTATTTT.

The CDR3, as DNA: TGCGCCAGCAGCGGCAGGGTCGACGGGGAGCTGTTTTTT. As protein: CASSGRVDGELFF. The chain recombines TRBV5-1 with TRBJ2-2, with D perhaps TRBD1 (5 bases). Germline V gene lookup returns CDR1 SGHRS and CDR2 YFSETQ. The CDR3 has 13 amino acids. V was cut by 4 bases and J by 7 bases, with 11 bases left in between.

J is TRBJ2-7 and V is TRBV13; TRBD2 agrees at 11 bases. The CDR3 is 14 amino acids. CDR1 is PRHDT and CDR2 is FYEKMQ in the germline V gene (reference sequence). After removal of 6 bases from V and 2 bases from J, the junction contained 3 bases not matched to a gene. Here the CDR3 reads CASRRGLAAYEQYF. The CDR3 DNA sequence: TGTGCCAGCAGACGGGGACTAGCGGCCTACGAGCAGTACTTC.

This chain connects TRBV10-3 to TRBJ2-2; possible D gene TRBD2, 5 bases. Germline V gene data show CDR1 as ENHRY and CDR2 as SYGVKD. The V end was cut by 4 bases, the J end by 5 bases, with 11 bases between. The CDR3 consists of 14 residues. Here the CDR3 reads CAISGGSGTGELFF. The CDR3 coding sequence is TGTGCCATCAGTGGAGGGTCCGGGACCGGGGAGCTGTTTTTT.

The gene calls are TRBV6-5 and TRBJ1-6; no firm D call. The V end lost 2 bases, the J end lost 10 bases, and 12 bases lay between the germline ends. The CDR3 runs to 14 residues. Germline CDR1 and CDR2: MNHEY and SVGAGI. CDR3 loop: CASSYGKIESPLHF. The CDR3 nucleotides are TGTGCCAGCAGTTACGGAAAGATCGAGTCACCCCTCCACTTT.

CDR3 sequence reads: CASSPSRQETQYF. The CDR3 DNA reads as TGTGCCAGCAGCCCTTCACGCCAAGAGACCCAGTACTTC. The chain couples TRBV7-3 to TRBJ2-5; D is uncertain. Germline V gives CDR1 SGHTA, CDR2 FQGTGA. V gave up 5 bases and J gave up 1 base, with 8 bases separating them. The CDR3 extends over 13 amino acids.